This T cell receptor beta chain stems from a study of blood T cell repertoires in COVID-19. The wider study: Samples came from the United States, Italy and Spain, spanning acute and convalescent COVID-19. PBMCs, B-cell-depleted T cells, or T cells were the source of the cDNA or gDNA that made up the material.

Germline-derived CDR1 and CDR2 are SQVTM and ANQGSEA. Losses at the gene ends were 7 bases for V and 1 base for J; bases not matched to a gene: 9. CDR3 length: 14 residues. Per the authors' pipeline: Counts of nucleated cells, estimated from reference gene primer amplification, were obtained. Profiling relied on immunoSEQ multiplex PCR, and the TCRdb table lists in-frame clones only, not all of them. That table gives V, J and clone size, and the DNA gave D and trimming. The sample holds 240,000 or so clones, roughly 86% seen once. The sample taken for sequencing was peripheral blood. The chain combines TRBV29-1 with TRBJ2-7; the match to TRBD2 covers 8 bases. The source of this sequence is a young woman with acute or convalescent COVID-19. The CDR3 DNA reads TGCAGCGCGAGAGCGGGAGTCCTTTCCTACGAGCAGTACTTC. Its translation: CSARAGVLSYEQYF.